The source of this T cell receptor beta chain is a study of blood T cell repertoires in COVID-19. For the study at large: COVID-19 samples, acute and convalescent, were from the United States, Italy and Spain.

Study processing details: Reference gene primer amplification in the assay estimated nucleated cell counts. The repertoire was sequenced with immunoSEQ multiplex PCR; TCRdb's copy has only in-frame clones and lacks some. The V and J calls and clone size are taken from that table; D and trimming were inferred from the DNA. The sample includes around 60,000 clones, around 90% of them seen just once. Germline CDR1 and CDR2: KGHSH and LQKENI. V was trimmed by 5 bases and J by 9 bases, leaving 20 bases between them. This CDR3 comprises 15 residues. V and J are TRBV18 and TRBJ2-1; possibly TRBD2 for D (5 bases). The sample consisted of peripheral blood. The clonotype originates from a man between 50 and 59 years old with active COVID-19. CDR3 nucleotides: TGTGCCAGCTCAGCCCAGGTCGGGGAAAGTGGTGAGCAGTTCTTC. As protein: CASSAQVGESGEQFF.